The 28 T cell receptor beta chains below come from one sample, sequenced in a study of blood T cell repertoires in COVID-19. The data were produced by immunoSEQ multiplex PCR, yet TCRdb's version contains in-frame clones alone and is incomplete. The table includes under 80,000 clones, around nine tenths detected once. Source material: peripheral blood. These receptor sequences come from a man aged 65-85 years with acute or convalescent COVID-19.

The CDR3 reads CASSTHRGKRETQYF. CDR3 nucleotides: TGTGCCAGCAGTACCCACAGGGGCAAGCGGGAGACCCAGTACTTC. The V call is TRBV28, the J call TRBJ2-5, with TRBD1 matching over 7 bases. After removal of 5 bases from V and 5 bases from J, the junction contained 11 bases not matched to a gene. The CDR3 length is 15 residues. Germline V gene lookup returns CDR1 MDHEN and CDR2 SYDVKM.

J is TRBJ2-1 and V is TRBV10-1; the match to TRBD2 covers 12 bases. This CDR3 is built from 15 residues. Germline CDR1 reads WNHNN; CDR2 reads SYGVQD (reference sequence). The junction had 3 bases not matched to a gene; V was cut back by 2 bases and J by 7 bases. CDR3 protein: CASSETSGGRNEQFF. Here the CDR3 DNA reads TGCGCCAGCAGTGAGACTAGCGGGGGGCGTAATGAGCAGTTCTTC.

CDR3 loop: CATSREASVGEQFF. CDR3 bases: TGTGCCACCAGCAGAGAGGCTAGCGTTGGTGAGCAGTTCTTC. The chain joins TRBV15 to TRBJ2-1; the D gene is possibly TRBD2 (6 bases). The V gene lost 0 bases and the J gene lost 9 bases, with 12 bases spanning the gap. Per germline, CDR1 LNHNV and CDR2 YYDKDF (reference sequence). The CDR3 is 14 amino acids.

The CDR3 loop is CASSQQGNTEAFF. The CDR3 nucleotides read TGTGCCAGCAGCCAACAGGGTAACACTGAAGCTTTCTTT. This sequence joins TRBV3-1 (or the pseudogene TRBV3-2) and TRBJ1-1, with a tentative D call TRBD1 (5 bases). Between the trimmed V and J ends, which lost 2 bases and 2 bases, there was a span of 6 bases. The CDR3 spans 13 residues. CDR1 and CDR2 (germline): LGHDT, YNNKEL (reference sequence).

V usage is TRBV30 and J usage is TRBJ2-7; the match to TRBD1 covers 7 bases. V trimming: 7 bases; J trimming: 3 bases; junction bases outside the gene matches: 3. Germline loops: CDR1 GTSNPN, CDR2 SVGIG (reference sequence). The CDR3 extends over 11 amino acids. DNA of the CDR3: TGTGCCTTAGGGGGCAACTACGAGCAGTACTTC. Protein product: CALGGNYEQYF. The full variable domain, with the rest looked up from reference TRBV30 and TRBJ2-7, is SQTIHQWPATLVQPVGSPLSLECTVEGTSNPNLYWYRQAAGRGLQLLFYSVGIGQISSEVPQNLSASRPQDRQFILSSKKLLLSDSGFYLCALGGNYEQYFGPGTRLTVT.

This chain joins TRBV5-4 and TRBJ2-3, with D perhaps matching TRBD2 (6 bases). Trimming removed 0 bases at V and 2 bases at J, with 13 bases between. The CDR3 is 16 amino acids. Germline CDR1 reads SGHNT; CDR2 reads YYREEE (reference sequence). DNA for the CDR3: TGTGCCAGCAGCTTGGTGCCAGGGAGGCACACAGATACGCAGTATTTT. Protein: CASSLVPGRHTDTQYF.

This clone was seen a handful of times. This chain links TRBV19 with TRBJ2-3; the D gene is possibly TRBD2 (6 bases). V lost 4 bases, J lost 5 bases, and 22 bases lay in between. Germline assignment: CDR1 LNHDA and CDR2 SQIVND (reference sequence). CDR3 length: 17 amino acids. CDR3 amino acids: CASSTTWGVGVGDTQYF. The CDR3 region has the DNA TGTGCCAGTAGTACCACGTGGGGGGTGGGAGTCGGAGATACGCAGTATTTT.

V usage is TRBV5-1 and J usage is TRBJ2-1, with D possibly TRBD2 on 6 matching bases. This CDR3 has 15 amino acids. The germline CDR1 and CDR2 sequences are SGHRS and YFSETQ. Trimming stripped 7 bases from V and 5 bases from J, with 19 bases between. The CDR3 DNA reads TGCGCCAGCTGCCCCGGGGTCGGGGGAAACAATGAGCAGTTCTTC. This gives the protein CASCPGVGGNNEQFF.

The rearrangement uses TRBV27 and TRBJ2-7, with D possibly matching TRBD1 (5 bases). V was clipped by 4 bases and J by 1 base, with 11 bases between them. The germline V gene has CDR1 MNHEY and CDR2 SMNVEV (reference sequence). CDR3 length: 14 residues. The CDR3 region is CASSSKRGSYEQYF. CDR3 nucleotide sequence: TGTGCCAGCAGTTCAAAAAGGGGTTCCTACGAGCAGTACTTC.

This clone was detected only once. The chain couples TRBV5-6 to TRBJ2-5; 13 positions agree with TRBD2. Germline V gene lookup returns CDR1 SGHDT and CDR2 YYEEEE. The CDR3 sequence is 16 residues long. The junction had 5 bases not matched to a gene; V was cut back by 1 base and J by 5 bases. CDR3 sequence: CASSLRTSGGRETQYF. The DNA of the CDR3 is TGTGCCAGCAGCTTGAGGACTAGCGGGGGAAGGGAGACCCAGTACTTC. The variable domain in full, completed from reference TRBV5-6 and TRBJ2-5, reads DAGVTQSPTHLIKTRGQQVTLRCSPKSGHDTVSWYQQALGQGPQFIFQYYEEEERQRGNFPDRFSGHQFPNYSSELNVNALLLGDSALYLCASSLRTSGGRETQYFGPGTRLLVL.

CDR3 region: CASSLKGQGGEKLFF. CDR3 nucleotides: TGTGCCAGCAGCTTGAAGGGACAGGGGGGAGAAAAACTGTTTTTT. The rearrangement links TRBV13 to TRBJ1-4; 11 bases are a match to TRBD1. The CDR3 is made up of 15 amino acids. Looked up from germline, CDR1 is PRHDT and CDR2 is FYEKMQ (reference sequence). With 3 bases clipped from V and 8 bases from J, the junction kept 5 bases outside the gene matches.

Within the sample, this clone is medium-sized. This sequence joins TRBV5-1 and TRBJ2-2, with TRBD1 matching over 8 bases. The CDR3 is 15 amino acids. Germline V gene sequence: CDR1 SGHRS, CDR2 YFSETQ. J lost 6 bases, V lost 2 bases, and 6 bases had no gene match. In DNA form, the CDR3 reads TGCGCCAGCAGCTTAGGGCCAGGGGGCTCCGGGGAGCTGTTTTTT. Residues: CASSLGPGGSGELFF.

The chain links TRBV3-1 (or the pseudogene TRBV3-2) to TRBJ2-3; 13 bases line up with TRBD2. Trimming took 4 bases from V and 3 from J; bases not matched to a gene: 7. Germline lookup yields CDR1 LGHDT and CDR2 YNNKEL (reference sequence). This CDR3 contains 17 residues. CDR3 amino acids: CASSRSRLAGGTDTQYF. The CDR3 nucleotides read TGTGCCAGCAGCCGCTCCCGACTAGCGGGAGGAACAGATACGCAGTATTTT.

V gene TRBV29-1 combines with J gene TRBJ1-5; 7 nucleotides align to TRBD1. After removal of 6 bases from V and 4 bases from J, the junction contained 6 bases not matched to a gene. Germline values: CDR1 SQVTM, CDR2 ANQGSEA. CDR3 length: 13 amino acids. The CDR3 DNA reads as TGCAGCGTGGGGGACAGCCCTAATCAGCCCCAGCATTTT. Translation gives CSVGDSPNQPQHF.

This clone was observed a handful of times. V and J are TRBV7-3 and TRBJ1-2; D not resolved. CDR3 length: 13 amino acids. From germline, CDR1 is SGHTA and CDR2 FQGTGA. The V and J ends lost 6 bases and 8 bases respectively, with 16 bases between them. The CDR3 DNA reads TGTGCCAGCAGAGAGGGCAATGGGCACGGCTACACCTTC. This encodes CASREGNGHGYTF. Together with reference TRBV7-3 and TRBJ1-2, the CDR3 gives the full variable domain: GAGVSQTPSNKVTEKGKYVELRCDPISGHTALYWYRQSLGQGPEFLIYFQGTGAADDSGLPNDRFFAVRPEGSVSTLKIQRTERGDSAVYLCASREGNGHGYTFGSGTRLTVV.

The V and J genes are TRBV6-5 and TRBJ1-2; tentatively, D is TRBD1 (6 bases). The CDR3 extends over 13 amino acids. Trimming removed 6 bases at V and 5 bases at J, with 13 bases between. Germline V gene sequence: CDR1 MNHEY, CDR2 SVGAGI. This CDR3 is CASRHKDRYGYTF. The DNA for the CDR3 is TGTGCCAGCAGGCACAAGGACAGATATGGCTACACCTTC.

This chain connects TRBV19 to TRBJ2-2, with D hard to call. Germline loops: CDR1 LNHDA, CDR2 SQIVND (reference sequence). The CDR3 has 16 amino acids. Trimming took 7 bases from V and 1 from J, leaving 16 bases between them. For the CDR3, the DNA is TGTGCCAGTAAATGGGCCCACGCCGAGAACACCGGGGAGCTGTTTTTT. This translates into CASKWAHAENTGELFF. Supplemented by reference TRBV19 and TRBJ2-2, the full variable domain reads DGGITQSPKYLFRKEGQNVTLSCEQNLNHDAMYWYRQDPGQGLRLIYYSQIVNDFQKGDIAEGYSVSREKKESFPLTVTSAQKNPTAFYLCASKWAHAENTGELFFGEGSRLTVL.

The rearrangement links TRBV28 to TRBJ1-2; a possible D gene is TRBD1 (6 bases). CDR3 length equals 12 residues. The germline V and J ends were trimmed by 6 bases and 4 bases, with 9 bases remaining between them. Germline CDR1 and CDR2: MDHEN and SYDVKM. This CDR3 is CASRRQAYGYTF. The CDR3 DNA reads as TGTGCCAGCAGACGACAGGCCTATGGCTACACCTTC.

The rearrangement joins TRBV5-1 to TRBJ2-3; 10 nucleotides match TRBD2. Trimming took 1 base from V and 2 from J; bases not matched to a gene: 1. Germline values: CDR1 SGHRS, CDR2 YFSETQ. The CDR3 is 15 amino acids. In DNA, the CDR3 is TGCGCCAGCAGCTTGCTAGCGGGGGACACAGATACGCAGTATTTT. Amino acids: CASSLLAGDTDTQYF.

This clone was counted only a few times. CDR3 amino acids: CASSESFNSQYPYEQYF. Written as DNA, the CDR3 is TGTGCCAGCAGTGAAAGCTTTAACAGTCAATACCCCTACGAGCAGTACTTC. This chain joins TRBV6-1 and TRBJ2-7; the D is unclear. CDR1 and CDR2 from the germline V gene are MNHNS and SASEGT. CDR3 length: 17 amino acids. Between the trimmed V and J ends, which lost 2 bases and 2 bases, there was a span of 19 bases.

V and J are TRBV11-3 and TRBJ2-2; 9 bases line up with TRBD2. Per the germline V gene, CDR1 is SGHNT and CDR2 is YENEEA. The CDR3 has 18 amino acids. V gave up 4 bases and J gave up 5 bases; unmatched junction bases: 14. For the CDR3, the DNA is TGTGCCAGCAGCTCCCGCAACAAGGCGGGAGGGCCGACCGGGGAGCTGTTTTTT. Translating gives CASSSRNKAGGPTGELFF.

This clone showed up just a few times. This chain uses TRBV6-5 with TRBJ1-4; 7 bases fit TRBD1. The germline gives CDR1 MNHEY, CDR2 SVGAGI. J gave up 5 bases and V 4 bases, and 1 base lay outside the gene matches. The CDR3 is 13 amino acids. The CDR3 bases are TGTGCCAGCAGTTTGACAGGGAATGAAAAACTGTTTTTT. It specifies CASSLTGNEKLFF.

This CDR3 is CASSLGLGRRSYNEQFF. CDR3 coding DNA: TGCGCCAGCAGCTTGGGCTTGGGCAGACGCTCCTACAATGAGCAGTTCTTC. This chain joins TRBV5-1 and TRBJ2-1; D is undetermined. Germline-derived CDR1 and CDR2 are SGHRS and YFSETQ. CDR3 length equals 17 residues. V was trimmed by 0 bases and J by 0 bases, leaving 13 bases between them.

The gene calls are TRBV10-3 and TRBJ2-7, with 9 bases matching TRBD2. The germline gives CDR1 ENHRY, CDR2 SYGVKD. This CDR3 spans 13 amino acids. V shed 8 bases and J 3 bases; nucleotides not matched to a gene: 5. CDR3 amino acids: CAIGGRASYEQYF. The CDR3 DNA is TGTGCCATCGGCGGGAGGGCCAGCTACGAGCAGTACTTC.

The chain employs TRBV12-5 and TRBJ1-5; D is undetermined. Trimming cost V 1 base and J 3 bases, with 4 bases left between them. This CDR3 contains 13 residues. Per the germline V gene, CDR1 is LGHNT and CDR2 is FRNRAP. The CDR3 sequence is CASGLATNQPQHF. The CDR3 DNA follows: TGTGCTAGTGGTTTGGCTACCAATCAGCCCCAGCATTTT.

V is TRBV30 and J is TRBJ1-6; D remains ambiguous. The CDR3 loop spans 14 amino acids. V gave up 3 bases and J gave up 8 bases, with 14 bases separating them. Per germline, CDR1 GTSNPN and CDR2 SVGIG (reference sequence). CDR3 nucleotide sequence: TGTGCCTGGAGCGTCGAGGGTAGAGATTCACCCCTCCACTTT. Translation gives CAWSVEGRDSPLHF. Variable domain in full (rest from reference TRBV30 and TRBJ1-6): SQTIHQWPATLVQPVGSPLSLECTVEGTSNPNLYWYRQAAGRGLQLLFYSVGIGQISSEVPQNLSASRPQDRQFILSSKKLLLSDSGFYLCAWSVEGRDSPLHFGNGTRLTVT.

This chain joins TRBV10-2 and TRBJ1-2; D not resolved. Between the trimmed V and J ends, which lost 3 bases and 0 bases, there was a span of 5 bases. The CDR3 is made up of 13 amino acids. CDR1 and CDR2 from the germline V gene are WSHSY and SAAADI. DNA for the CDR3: TGCGCCAGCAGTGAAGACTCTAACTATGGCTACACCTTC. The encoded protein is CASSEDSNYGYTF.

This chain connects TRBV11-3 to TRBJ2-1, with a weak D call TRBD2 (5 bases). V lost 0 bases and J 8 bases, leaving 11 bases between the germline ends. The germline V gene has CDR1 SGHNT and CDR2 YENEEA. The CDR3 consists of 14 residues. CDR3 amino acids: CASSLDQASHEQFF. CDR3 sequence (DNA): TGTGCCAGCAGCTTAGATCAGGCTAGCCATGAGCAGTTCTTC.